One sample yielded the 23 T cell receptor beta chains listed below, sequenced in a study of blood T cell repertoires in COVID-19. Generated by immunoSEQ multiplex PCR, the TCRdb table keeps only in-frame clones and is missing some. The data show about 160,000 clones, over 70% seen once. Sequencing input: PBMCs or T cells enriched from blood (not recorded which). These receptors came from a middle-aged woman with acute COVID-19.

The rearrangement uses TRBV19 and TRBJ2-5, with D possibly matching TRBD2 (7 bases). CDR3 length: 14 residues. Trimming cost V 2 bases and J 5 bases, with 12 bases left between them. The germline V gene encodes CDR1 LNHDA and CDR2 SQIVND (reference sequence). CDR3 in amino acids: CASSISGGGETQYF. The CDR3 nucleotides read TGTGCCAGTAGTATATCGGGGGGCGGCGAGACCCAGTACTTC.

The chain links TRBV7-3 to TRBJ2-1; 9 bases line up with TRBD1. With V trimmed by 4 bases and J by 7 bases, 5 bases remained unmatched. Germline values: CDR1 SGHTA, CDR2 FQGTGA. CDR3 length: 14 residues. CDR3 nucleotide sequence: TGTGCCAGCAGCTCGGGACAGGGTGGTAATGAGCAGTTCTTC. Protein product: CASSSGQGGNEQFF. Complete variable domain (other parts from reference TRBV7-3 and TRBJ2-1): GAGVSQTPSNKVTEKGKYVELRCDPISGHTALYWYRQSLGQGPEFLIYFQGTGAADDSGLPNDRFFAVRPEGSVSTLKIQRTERGDSAVYLCASSSGQGGNEQFFGPGTRLTVL.

This sequence joins TRBV5-6 and TRBJ2-3; D gene uncertain. The V end was cut by 3 bases, the J end by 5 bases, with 13 bases between. CDR1 and CDR2 (germline): SGHDT, YYEEEE. There are 14 residues in the CDR3. CDR3 bases: TGTGCCAGCAGCTCACGGCCCGGCGGAGATACGCAGTATTTT. This gives the protein CASSSRPGGDTQYF.

This chain links TRBV27 with TRBJ1-2; 7 positions match TRBD1. Germline V lookup: CDR1 MNHEY, CDR2 SMNVEV (reference sequence). Unmatched junction bases numbered 8, after V lost 6 bases and J lost 4 bases. The CDR3 runs to 14 residues. The CDR3: CASRLNSGGYGYTF. The CDR3 nucleotides read TGTGCCAGCAGATTAAACTCAGGGGGCTATGGCTACACCTTC.

V is TRBV5-5 and J is TRBJ2-1, with TRBD2 identical over 12 bases. Trimming at V came to 2 bases and at J to 2 bases, leaving 11 bases not matched to a gene. Germline V gives CDR1 SGHKS, CDR2 YYEKEE (reference sequence). This CDR3 contains 19 residues. In DNA form, the CDR3 reads TGTGCCAGCAGCTTTCAGATGCGACTAGCGGGAGAGGCCTACAATGAGCAGTTCTTC. Translation gives CASSFQMRLAGEAYNEQFF.

This chain uses TRBV30 with TRBJ2-3; 7 bases align to TRBD1. The CDR3 length is 15 residues. Trimming cost V 6 bases and J 0 bases; bases outside gene matches: 9. Germline loops: CDR1 GTSNPN, CDR2 SVGIG (reference sequence). As DNA, the CDR3 is TGTGCCTGCTCCTCAGGGGGACGTAGCACAGATACGCAGTATTTT. It specifies CACSSGGRSTDTQYF.

This clone showed up just a few times. DNA for the CDR3: TGTGCCAGCTCACCAGCAACCGGGACAGGGGTTTCGGAAAAACTGTTTTTT. Protein product: CASSPATGTGVSEKLFF. The V and J genes are TRBV18 and TRBJ1-4; 10 bases match TRBD1. The germline gives CDR1 KGHSH, CDR2 LQKENI. This CDR3 is built from 17 residues. Unmatched junction bases numbered 11, after V lost 2 bases and J lost 8 bases.

As concerns this clone: No DNA is shown, since the ends of the CDR3 on it are uncertain; the CDR3 is the one TCRdb lists. This chain joins TRBV21-1 and TRBJ2-5; TRBD2 was called by the table and not checked on the DNA. TRBV21-1 has pseudogene status. The CDR3 is 19 residues long, counting both termini. CDR3 sequence: CASSKALWGAGSVGETQYF.

The chain couples TRBV4-2 to TRBJ1-1; no reliable D call. V shed 8 bases and J shed 1 base, with 14 bases lying between them. Per germline, CDR1 LGHNA and CDR2 YNFKEQ. The CDR3 sequence is 14 residues long. DNA for the CDR3: TGTGCCAGCTCTAGCCCGGCCGGGAACACTGAAGCTTTCTTT. Translating gives CASSSPAGNTEAFF.

The chain recombines TRBV3-1 (or the pseudogene TRBV3-2) with TRBJ2-3; the match to TRBD2 covers 7 bases. Germline-derived CDR1 and CDR2 are LGHDT and YNNKEL (reference sequence). CDR3 size: 20 residues. J gave up 0 bases and V 4 bases, and 19 bases lay outside the gene matches. The CDR3 sequence is CASSLTLAGVVSRSTDTQYF. In DNA, the CDR3 is TGTGCCAGCAGCCTGACGTTGGCGGGAGTTGTATCGCGAAGCACAGATACGCAGTATTTT.

The gene calls are TRBV6-5 and TRBJ2-1; D possibly corresponds to TRBD2 (6 bases). V gave up 4 bases and J gave up 7 bases, with 11 bases separating them. The CDR3 has 13 amino acids. Germline assignment: CDR1 MNHEY and CDR2 SVGAGI. The DNA of the CDR3 is TGTGCCAGCAGTTGGGACTCGGGGAATGAGCAGTTCTTC. It is translated as CASSWDSGNEQFF.

The rearrangement joins TRBV5-1 to TRBJ1-2; D is ambiguous. V was shortened by 4 bases and J by 2 bases, with 9 bases between the two germline ends. Per germline, CDR1 SGHRS and CDR2 YFSETQ. This CDR3 has 13 residues. CDR3 in DNA: TGCGCCAGCAGCCCCGGGAGCAACTATGGCTACACCTTC. Its translation: CASSPGSNYGYTF.

The chain employs TRBV30 and TRBJ2-3; D is uncertain. Trimming shortened V by 5 bases and J by 0 bases, and 6 bases separated the two germline ends. The CDR3 has 12 residues. Germline V gives CDR1 GTSNPN, CDR2 SVGIG (reference sequence). CDR3 sequence reads: CAWSESTDTQYF. DNA for the CDR3: TGTGCCTGGTCCGAGAGCACAGATACGCAGTATTTT.

The chain has TRBV5-1 and TRBJ2-2; 8 bases are a match to TRBD2. V lost 4 bases, J lost 6 bases, and 11 bases stayed unmatched. The CDR3 is made up of 16 amino acids. Germline V gene lookup returns CDR1 SGHRS and CDR2 YFSETQ. CDR3 protein: CASSPNTAGVAGELFF. The CDR3 DNA sequence: TGCGCCAGCAGCCCAAACACAGCGGGAGTGGCCGGGGAGCTGTTTTTT.

The chain uses TRBV7-9 and TRBJ2-3; the D gene is possibly TRBD2 (6 bases). The germline V and J ends were trimmed by 4 bases and 1 base, with 9 bases remaining between them. This CDR3 has 14 amino acids. CDR1 is SEHNR and CDR2 is FQNEAQ in the germline V gene (reference sequence). Here the CDR3 DNA reads TGTGCCAGCAGCTCTATAGCGGGCACAGATACGCAGTATTTT. Protein product: CASSSIAGTDTQYF.

This clone was counted once. J is TRBJ2-3 and V is TRBV7-9; 9 nucleotides match TRBD1. CDR3 length: 14 amino acids. Trimming removed 5 bases from V and 3 bases from J; junction bases left unmatched: 3. CDR1 is SEHNR, CDR2 FQNEAQ, per germline (reference sequence). CDR3: CASSLQGATDTQYF. Written as DNA, the CDR3 is TGTGCCAGCAGCCTACAGGGGGCAACAGATACGCAGTATTTT.

The chain employs TRBV7-8 and TRBJ1-2, with 9 bases identical to TRBD1. V lost 2 bases and J lost 4; bases outside the gene matches: 5. The germline CDR1 and CDR2 sequences are SGHVS and FQNEAQ. The CDR3 contains 15 residues. CDR3 sequence (DNA): TGTGCCAGCAGCTTAAGCGGGACAGGGAGCTATGGCTACACCTTC. Encoded protein: CASSLSGTGSYGYTF.

V is TRBV6-5 and J is TRBJ1-3; 9 bases fit TRBD1. With V trimmed by 5 bases and J by 2 bases, 1 base remained unmatched. The CDR3 length is 14 residues. Germline lookup yields CDR1 MNHEY and CDR2 SVGAGI. The CDR3 protein is CASSTGGAGNTIYF. The CDR3 coding sequence is TGTGCCAGCAGTACAGGGGGCGCTGGAAACACCATATATTTT.

CDR3 amino acids: CASSESGSSYNEQFF. The CDR3 coding sequence is TGTGCCAGCAGTGAAAGCGGGAGCTCCTACAATGAGCAGTTCTTC. The chain combines TRBV2 with TRBJ2-1; 8 nucleotides agree with TRBD2. Looked up from germline, CDR1 is SNHLY and CDR2 is FYNNEI. Trimming at V came to 2 bases and at J to 0 bases, leaving 0 bases not matched to a gene. This CDR3 has 15 residues.

This sequence joins TRBV9 and TRBJ2-4; D possibly corresponds to TRBD2 (7 bases). The germline V gene encodes CDR1 SGDLS and CDR2 YYNGEE. Trimming removed 3 bases from V and 16 bases from J, with 17 bases in between. CDR3 length equals 12 residues. CDR3 DNA sequence: TGTGCCAGCAGCGCTGGAAACGGGGGGCAATACTTC. Encoded protein: CASSAGNGGQYF.

The chain uses TRBV9 and TRBJ2-1; 7 nucleotides match TRBD1. Trimming at V came to 4 bases and at J to 4 bases, leaving 11 bases not matched to a gene. This CDR3 comprises 16 residues. Germline V CDR1 and CDR2: SGDLS, YYNGEE. The CDR3 region is CASSPPRQGLYNEQFF. The CDR3 bases are TGTGCCAGCAGCCCCCCCAGACAGGGCTTGTACAATGAGCAGTTCTTC.

This clone has only a few counts. This CDR3 is CASSIGEWEPNYGYTF. CDR3 coding DNA: TGTGCCAGTAGTATAGGGGAGTGGGAGCCGAACTATGGCTACACCTTC. V usage is TRBV19 and J usage is TRBJ1-2; D is undetermined. The germline gives CDR1 LNHDA, CDR2 SQIVND (reference sequence). There are 16 residues in the CDR3. V shed 1 base and J shed 2 bases, with 14 bases lying between them.

The V gene is TRBV7-2, the J gene TRBJ2-3, with D possibly being TRBD1 (6 bases). Trimming stripped 0 bases from V and 6 bases from J, with 10 bases between. The CDR3 totals 14 residues. Germline CDR1 and CDR2: SGHTA and FQGNSA. In DNA form, the CDR3 reads TGTGCCAGCAGCTTAGCCGTGCAGGGGGATACGCAGTATTTT. As protein: CASSLAVQGDTQYF. Filled out from reference TRBV7-2 and TRBJ2-3, the complete variable domain reads GAGVSQSPSNKVTEKGKDVELRCDPISGHTALYWYRQSLGQGLEFLIYFQGNSAPDKSGLPSDRFSAERTGGSVSTLTIQRTQQEDSAVYLCASSLAVQGDTQYFGPGTRLTVL.